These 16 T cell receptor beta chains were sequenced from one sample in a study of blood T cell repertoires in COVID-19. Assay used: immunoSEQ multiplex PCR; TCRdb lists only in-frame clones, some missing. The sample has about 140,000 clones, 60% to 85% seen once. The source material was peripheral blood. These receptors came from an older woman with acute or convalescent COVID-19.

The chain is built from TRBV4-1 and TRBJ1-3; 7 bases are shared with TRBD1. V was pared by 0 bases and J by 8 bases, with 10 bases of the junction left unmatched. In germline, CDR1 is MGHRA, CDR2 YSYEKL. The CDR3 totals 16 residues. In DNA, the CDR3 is TGCGCCAGCAGCCAAGAGATGGGCAGGGGGTTAGACACCATATATTTT. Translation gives CASSQEMGRGLDTIYF.

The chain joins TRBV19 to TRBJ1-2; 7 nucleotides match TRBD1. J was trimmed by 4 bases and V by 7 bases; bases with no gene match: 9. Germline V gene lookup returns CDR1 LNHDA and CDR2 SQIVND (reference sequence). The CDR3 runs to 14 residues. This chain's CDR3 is CASTQGPGGYGYTF. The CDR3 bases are TGTGCCAGTACCCAAGGCCCAGGGGGCTATGGCTACACCTTC.

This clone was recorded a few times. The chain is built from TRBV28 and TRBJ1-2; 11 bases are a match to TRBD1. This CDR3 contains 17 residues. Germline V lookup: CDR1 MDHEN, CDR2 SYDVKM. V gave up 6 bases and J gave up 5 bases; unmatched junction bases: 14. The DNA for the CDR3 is TGTGCCAGCAGCCCTGGGACAGGGGGAGGAAGGACTTATGGCTACACCTTC. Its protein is CASSPGTGGGRTYGYTF.

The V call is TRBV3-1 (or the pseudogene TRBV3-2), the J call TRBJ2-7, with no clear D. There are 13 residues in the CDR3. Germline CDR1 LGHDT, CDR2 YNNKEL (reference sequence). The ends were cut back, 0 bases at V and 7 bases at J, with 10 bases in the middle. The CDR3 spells CASSQETFGEQYF. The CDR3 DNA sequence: TGTGCCAGCAGCCAAGAAACGTTCGGGGAGCAGTACTTC.

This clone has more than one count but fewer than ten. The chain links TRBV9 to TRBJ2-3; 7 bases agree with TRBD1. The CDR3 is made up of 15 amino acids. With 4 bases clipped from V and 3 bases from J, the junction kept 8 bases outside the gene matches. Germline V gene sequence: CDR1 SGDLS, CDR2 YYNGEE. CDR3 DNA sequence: TGTGCCAGCAGCTTCTACGACAGGGCTACAGATACGCAGTATTTT. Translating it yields CASSFYDRATDTQYF.

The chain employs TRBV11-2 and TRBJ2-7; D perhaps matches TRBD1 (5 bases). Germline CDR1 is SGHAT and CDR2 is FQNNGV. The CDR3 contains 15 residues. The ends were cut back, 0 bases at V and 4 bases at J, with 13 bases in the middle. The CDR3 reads CASSLELGRSYEQYF. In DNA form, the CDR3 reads TGTGCCAGCAGCTTAGAACTGGGGCGAAGTTACGAGCAGTACTTC.

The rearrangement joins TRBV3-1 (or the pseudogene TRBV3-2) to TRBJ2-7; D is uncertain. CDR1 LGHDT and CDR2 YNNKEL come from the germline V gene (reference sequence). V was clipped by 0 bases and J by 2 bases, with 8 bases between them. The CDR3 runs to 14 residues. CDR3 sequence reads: CASSQEGVPYEQYF. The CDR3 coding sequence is TGTGCCAGCAGCCAAGAAGGAGTCCCCTACGAGCAGTACTTC.

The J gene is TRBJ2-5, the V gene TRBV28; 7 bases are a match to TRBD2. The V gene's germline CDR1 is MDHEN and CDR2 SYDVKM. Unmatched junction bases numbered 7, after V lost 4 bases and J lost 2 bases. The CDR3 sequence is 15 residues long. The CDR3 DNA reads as TGTGCCAGCAGTTCCCCTCGGCGGGGGCAAGAGACCCAGTACTTC. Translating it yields CASSSPRRGQETQYF.

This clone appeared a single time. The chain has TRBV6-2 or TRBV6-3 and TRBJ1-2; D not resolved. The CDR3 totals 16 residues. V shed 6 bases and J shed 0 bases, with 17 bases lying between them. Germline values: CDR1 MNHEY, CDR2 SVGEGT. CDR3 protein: CASSPEAGRANYGYTF. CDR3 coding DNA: TGTGCCAGCAGCCCTGAAGCGGGCCGAGCTAACTATGGCTACACCTTC.

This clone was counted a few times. The CDR3 reads CAFMESEQYF. For the CDR3, the DNA is TGTGCCTTTATGGAGTCCGAGCAGTACTTC. The chain links TRBV30 to TRBJ2-7; D unclear. Looked up from germline, CDR1 is GTSNPN and CDR2 is SVGIG (reference sequence). The length of the CDR3 is 10 residues. V was pared by 7 bases and J by 6 bases, with 10 bases between. The complete variable domain, with remaining parts taken from reference TRBV30 and TRBJ2-7, reads SQTIHQWPATLVQPVGSPLSLECTVEGTSNPNLYWYRQAAGRGLQLLFYSVGIGQISSEVPQNLSASRPQDRQFILSSKKLLLSDSGFYLCAFMESEQYFGPGTRLTVT.

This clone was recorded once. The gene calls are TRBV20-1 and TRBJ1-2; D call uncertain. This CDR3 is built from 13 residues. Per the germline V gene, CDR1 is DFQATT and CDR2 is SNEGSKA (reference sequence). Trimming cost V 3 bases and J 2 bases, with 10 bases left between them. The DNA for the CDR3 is TGCAGTGCTAGTCCAGGAGGGAACTATGGCTACACCTTC. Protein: CSASPGGNYGYTF.

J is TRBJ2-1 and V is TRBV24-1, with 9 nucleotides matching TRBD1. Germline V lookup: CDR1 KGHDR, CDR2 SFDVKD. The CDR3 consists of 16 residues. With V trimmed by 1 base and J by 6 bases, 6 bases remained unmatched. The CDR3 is CATSDFTGTGTNEQFF. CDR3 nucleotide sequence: TGTGCCACCAGTGATTTTACCGGGACAGGGACCAATGAGCAGTTCTTC.

For the CDR3, the DNA is TGTGCCAGCAGTAGCCGCCGGACAGTGAACACTGAAGCTTTCTTT. It translates to CASSSRRTVNTEAFF. V gene TRBV28 combines with J gene TRBJ1-1; weak D call: TRBD1 (6 bases). The germline V gene encodes CDR1 MDHEN and CDR2 SYDVKM. This CDR3 contains 15 residues. V shed 5 bases and J shed 0 bases, with 13 bases lying between them.

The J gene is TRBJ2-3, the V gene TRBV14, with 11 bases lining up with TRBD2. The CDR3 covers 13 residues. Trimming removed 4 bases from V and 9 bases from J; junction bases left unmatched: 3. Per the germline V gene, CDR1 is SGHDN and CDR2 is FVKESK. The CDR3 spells CASSPRTSGTQYF. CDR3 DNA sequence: TGTGCCAGCAGCCCCCGGACTAGCGGGACGCAGTATTTT.

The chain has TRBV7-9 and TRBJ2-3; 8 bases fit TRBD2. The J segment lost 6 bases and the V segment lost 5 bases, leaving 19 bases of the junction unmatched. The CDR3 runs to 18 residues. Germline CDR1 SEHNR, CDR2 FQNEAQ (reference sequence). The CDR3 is CASSHPFGREEKWDTQYF. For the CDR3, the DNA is TGTGCCAGCAGCCACCCATTTGGGCGGGAGGAGAAGTGGGATACGCAGTATTTT.

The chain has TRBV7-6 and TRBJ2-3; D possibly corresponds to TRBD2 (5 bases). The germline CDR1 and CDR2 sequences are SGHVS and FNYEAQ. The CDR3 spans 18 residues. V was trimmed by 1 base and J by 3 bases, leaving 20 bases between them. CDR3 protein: CASSLELELGPRTDTQYF. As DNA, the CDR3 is TGTGCCAGCAGCTTAGAACTAGAATTGGGCCCCAGGACAGATACGCAGTATTTT.